What follows are 10 T cell receptor beta chains derived from one specimen sequenced in a study of blood T cell repertoires in COVID-19. The repertoire was sequenced with immunoSEQ multiplex PCR; TCRdb's copy has only in-frame clones and lacks some. The sample consists of around 250,000 clones, approximately 80% of them appearing once. Material for sequencing was PBMCs or T cells enriched from blood (not recorded which). The receptors derive from a man between 40 and 49 years old who had been exposed to COVID-19.

V gene TRBV27 combines with J gene TRBJ2-1, with a tentative D call TRBD1 (6 bases). CDR1 MNHEY and CDR2 SMNVEV come from the germline V gene (reference sequence). CDR3 length: 16 residues. V was cut by 5 bases and J by 6 bases, with 20 bases left in between. The CDR3 loop is CASSGKLGGASNEQFF. CDR3 sequence (DNA): TGTGCCAGCAGTGGTAAGCTAGGGGGAGCTAGCAATGAGCAGTTCTTC.

The chain employs TRBV6-5 and TRBJ1-5; maybe TRBD1 (5 bases). Per germline, CDR1 MNHEY and CDR2 SVGAGI. Trimming shortened V by 8 bases and J by 7 bases, and 15 bases separated the two germline ends. This CDR3 spans 13 amino acids. This CDR3 reads CASRLRGGQPQHF. As DNA, the CDR3 is TGTGCCAGCCGTCTGCGGGGCGGACAGCCCCAGCATTTT.

The chain joins TRBV13 to TRBJ2-7; a possible D gene is TRBD1 (5 bases). The CDR3 contains 13 residues. Per germline, CDR1 PRHDT and CDR2 FYEKMQ (reference sequence). Trimming cost V 4 bases and J 5 bases, with 12 bases left between them. CDR3 in DNA: TGTGCCAGCAGCTCCCGACAGTTCCACGAGCAGTACTTC. Its translation: CASSSRQFHEQYF.

This clone turned up a few times. The chain couples TRBV13 to TRBJ1-3, with 9 bases fitting TRBD1. Germline trimming cut 4 bases from V and 6 bases from J; bases unmatched to any gene: 7. The CDR3 spans 15 residues. Germline V lookup: CDR1 PRHDT, CDR2 FYEKMQ (reference sequence). The CDR3 is CASSSSGTGINTIYF. CDR3 in DNA: TGTGCCAGCAGCTCATCCGGGACAGGGATAAACACCATATATTTT.

The genes are TRBV7-6 and TRBJ2-1, with 7 bases aligning to TRBD2. Germline loops: CDR1 SGHVS, CDR2 FNYEAQ. The trim removed 5 bases at V and 6 bases at J, leaving 10 bases unmatched. The CDR3 spans 15 residues. CDR3 protein: CASSPPGGSLNEQFF. CDR3 nucleotide sequence: TGTGCCAGCAGCCCACCGGGCGGGAGCCTCAATGAGCAGTTCTTC.

The chain couples TRBV12-3 or TRBV12-4 to TRBJ1-1; D possibly corresponds to TRBD1 (6 bases). The CDR3 extends over 13 amino acids. V lost 7 bases to trimming and J lost 1 base, with 10 bases between them. The CDR3: CASTRTENTEAFF. In DNA form, the CDR3 reads TGTGCCAGCACCCGGACAGAGAACACTGAAGCTTTCTTT.

The chain couples TRBV28 to TRBJ2-3; 9 bases are a match to TRBD2. The CDR3 covers 16 residues. Germline CDR1 MDHEN, CDR2 SYDVKM. The V segment lost 4 bases and the J segment 0 bases; nucleotides outside the gene matches: 5. CDR3 bases: TGTGCCAGCAGTTCCCCGAGCGGGGGGAGCACAGATACGCAGTATTTT. As protein: CASSSPSGGSTDTQYF.

The V call is TRBV11-3, the J call TRBJ2-2, with D tentatively TRBD1 (6 bases). The germline V gene encodes CDR1 SGHNT and CDR2 YENEEA. CDR3 length equals 19 residues. V lost 4 bases and J lost 3, with 24 bases in between. The CDR3 loop reads CASSSPAEPRGFDTGELFF. The CDR3, as DNA: TGTGCCAGCAGCTCACCCGCGGAGCCCAGGGGTTTCGACACCGGGGAGCTGTTTTTT.

This clone was seen a single time. The chain carries TRBV6-1 and TRBJ2-2; 8 bases are shared with TRBD2. This CDR3 is 14 amino acids long. From germline, CDR1 is MNHNS and CDR2 SASEGT. The ends lost 5 bases at V and 5 bases at J; junction bases unmatched: 4. As DNA, the CDR3 is TGTGCCAGCAGTTATTCTAGCGGGACCGGGGAGCTGTTTTTT. Its translation is CASSYSSGTGELFF.

The gene calls are TRBV7-8 and TRBJ2-7; 10 bases are shared with TRBD2. The trim removed 5 bases at V and 6 bases at J, leaving 19 bases unmatched. This CDR3 contains 18 residues. CDR1 is SGHVS, CDR2 FQNEAQ, per germline. This chain's CDR3 is CASSLLSPSGSGLGEQYF. The CDR3 nucleotides read TGTGCCAGCAGCCTTCTTTCCCCTAGCGGGAGCGGGTTGGGCGAGCAGTACTTC.